This T cell receptor beta chain was captured by sequencing in a study of PD-1 blockade in mismatch repair-deficient tumors. Study-wide context: Enrolled 2013-2016, patients had progressing, pretreated mismatch repair-deficient cancers of about twelve types. Study-level points and caveats: Tumor-resident clones, often absent from pretreatment blood, expanded after pembrolizumab and then contracted.

J lost 6 bases, V lost 5 bases, and 8 bases had no gene match. In germline, CDR1 is SGHTA, CDR2 FQGTGA. The CDR3 is 14 amino acids. The data were produced by immunoSEQ multiplex PCR, yet TCRdb's version contains in-frame clones alone and is incomplete. The sample lists over 30,000 clones, around 80% occurring once. Mismatch repair deficiency was confirmed in all patients, by PCR or immunohistochemistry. Three pembrolizumab responders had their TCRs sequenced. Details on this clone: What it binds is unknown.

The chain is built from TRBV7-3 and TRBJ2-3; 7 nucleotides agree with TRBD2. The sequence came from an adult with mismatch repair-deficient cancer. The source material was PBMCs, sampled around 6 weeks after starting pembrolizumab. The CDR3 coding sequence is TGTGCCAGCAGCCGATTCGCGGGAGAGGATACGCAGTATTTT. This encodes CASSRFAGEDTQYF.